The table lists the clone carrying this T cell receptor beta chain with a few counts. Its target is not known. The PCR used 52 TRBV and 13 TRBJ primers. Libraries were prepared by immunoSEQ multiplex PCR; TCRdb keeps only in-frame clonotypes and omits some of them. Of tens of thousands of clones in the sample, under 95% were seen once. This record comes from a study of regulatory T cells. The study's findings and limits: Patient repertoires had restricted TRB V-J pairs and skewed V and J usage, most in Tregs. Patient CD8+ T cells trended nonsignificantly toward lower Shannon entropy than control CD8+ cells.

Autoimmunity was present in every CD3G-deficient patient, worse in two. Patients aged 2 to 39 years had fewer naive T cells. Germline V CDR1 and CDR2: MNHEY, SMNVEV (reference sequence). With V trimmed by 4 bases and J by 10 bases, 5 bases remained unmatched. The CDR3 extends over 13 amino acids. This sequence originates from a child aged 2 to 10 with CD3G deficiency. The specimen sequenced was CD8+ T cells sorted from blood. The chain recombines TRBV27 with TRBJ2-1, with 9 nucleotides matching TRBD2. CDR3 nucleotide sequence: TGTGCCAGCAGTTCTCACCTAGCGGGAGAGCAGTTCTTC. Translating it yields CASSSHLAGEQFF.